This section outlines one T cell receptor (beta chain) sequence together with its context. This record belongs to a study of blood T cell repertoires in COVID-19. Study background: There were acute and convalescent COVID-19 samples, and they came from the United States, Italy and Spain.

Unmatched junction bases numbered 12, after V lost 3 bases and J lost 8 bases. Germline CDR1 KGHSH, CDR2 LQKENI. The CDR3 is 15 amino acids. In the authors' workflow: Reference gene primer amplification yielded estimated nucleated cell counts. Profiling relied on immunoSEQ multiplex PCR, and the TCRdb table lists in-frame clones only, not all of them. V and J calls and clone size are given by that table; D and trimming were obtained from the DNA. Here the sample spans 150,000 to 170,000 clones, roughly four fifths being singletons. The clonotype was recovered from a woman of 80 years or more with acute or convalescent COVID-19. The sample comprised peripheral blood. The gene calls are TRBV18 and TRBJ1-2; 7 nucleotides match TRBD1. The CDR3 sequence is CASSPPGQAVLGYTF. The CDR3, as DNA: TGTGCCAGCTCACCCCCCGGACAGGCCGTGTTAGGCTACACCTTC.